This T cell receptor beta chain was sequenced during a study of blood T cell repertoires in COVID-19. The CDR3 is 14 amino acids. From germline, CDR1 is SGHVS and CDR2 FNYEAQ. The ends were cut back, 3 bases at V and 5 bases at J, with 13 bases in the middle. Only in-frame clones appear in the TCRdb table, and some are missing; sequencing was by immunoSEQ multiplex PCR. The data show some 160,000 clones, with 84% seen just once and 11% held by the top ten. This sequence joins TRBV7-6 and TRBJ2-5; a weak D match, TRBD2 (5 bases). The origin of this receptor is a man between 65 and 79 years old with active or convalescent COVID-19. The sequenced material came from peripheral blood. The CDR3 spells CASSLFRDRETQYF. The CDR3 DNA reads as TGTGCCAGCAGCTTGTTCCGGGATCGGGAGACCCAGTACTTC.